This T cell receptor beta chain was found in a study of T cell responses to AZD1222 COVID-19 vaccine. Trimming at V came to 6 bases and at J to 2 bases, leaving 5 bases not matched to a gene. The CDR3 has 15 amino acids. Germline V gene data show CDR1 as MNHEY and CDR2 as SVGAGI. The method was immunoSEQ multiplex PCR; TCRdb's version includes in-frame clones alone and lacks a portion of them. Of about 120,000 clones in the sample, roughly nine tenths were seen once. This clone has a single count. Recipients boosted at about 4 weeks or about 12 weeks are pooled. The V call is TRBV6-5, the J call TRBJ1-5; 9 bases agree with TRBD1. The receptor comes from an adult who received the AZD1222 COVID-19 vaccine. Sequences were derived from peripheral blood, sampled 28 days after the second AZD1222 dose. CDR3 region: CASRSQGAGNQPQHF. CDR3 nucleotides: TGTGCCAGCAGGTCACAGGGGGCCGGCAATCAGCCCCAGCATTTT.